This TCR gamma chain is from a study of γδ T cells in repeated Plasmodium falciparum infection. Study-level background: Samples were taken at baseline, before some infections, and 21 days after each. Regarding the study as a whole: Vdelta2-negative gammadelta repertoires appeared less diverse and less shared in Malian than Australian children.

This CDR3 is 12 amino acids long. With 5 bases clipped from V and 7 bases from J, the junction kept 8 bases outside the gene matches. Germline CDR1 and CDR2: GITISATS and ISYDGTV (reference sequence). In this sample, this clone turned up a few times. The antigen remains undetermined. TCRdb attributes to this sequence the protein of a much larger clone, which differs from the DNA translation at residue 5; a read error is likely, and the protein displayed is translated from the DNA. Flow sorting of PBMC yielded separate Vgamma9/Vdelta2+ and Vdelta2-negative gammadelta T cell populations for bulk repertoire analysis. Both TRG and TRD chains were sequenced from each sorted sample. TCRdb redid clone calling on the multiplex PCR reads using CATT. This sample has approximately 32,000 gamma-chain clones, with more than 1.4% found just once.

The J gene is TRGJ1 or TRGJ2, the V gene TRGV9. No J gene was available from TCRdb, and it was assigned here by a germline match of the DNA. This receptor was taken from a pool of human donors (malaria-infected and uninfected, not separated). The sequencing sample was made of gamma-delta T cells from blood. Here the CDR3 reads CALWVAGYKKLF. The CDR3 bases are TGTGCCTTGTGGGTGGCGGGGTATAAGAAACTCTTT.